The 13 T cell receptor beta chains below all came from one sample that was sequenced in a study of cytomegalovirus exposure and HLA in healthy donors. A multiplex PCR was run with 60 Vbeta primers and 13 Jbeta primers. Here immunoSEQ multiplex PCR was the method, and the copy in TCRdb shows in-frame clones only, minus some. The sample data list 95,000 to 150,000 clones. The specimen sequenced was PBMCs. Receptors originate from a man aged 18 to 30 in good health and CMV-seronegative.

The chain has TRBV12-5 and TRBJ2-7; D possibly corresponds to TRBD1 (6 bases). V lost 0 bases, J lost 0 bases, and 18 bases lay in between. CDR3 size: 18 residues. Germline V gives CDR1 LGHNT, CDR2 FRNRAP. CDR3 DNA sequence: TGTGCTAGTGGTTTGGTACTCACGGGACACCCTCCCTCCTACGAGCAGTACTTC. Amino acids: CASGLVLTGHPPSYEQYF.

CDR3 in DNA: TGTGCCACCTTCTCGAGAGGGGGTATGAACACTGAAGCTTTCTTT. Translation: CATFSRGGMNTEAFF. The genes are TRBV19 and TRBJ1-1; D perhaps matches TRBD1 (6 bases). CDR1 is LNHDA, CDR2 SQIVND, per germline (reference sequence). The CDR3 has 15 amino acids. V lost 10 bases and J lost 0, with 18 bases in between.

The chain has TRBV5-1 and TRBJ2-3; 8 bases agree with TRBD1. The CDR3 sequence is 16 residues long. V lost 0 bases and J lost 7; bases outside the gene matches: 10. The germline V gene encodes CDR1 SGHRS and CDR2 YFSETQ. The CDR3 DNA follows: TGCGCCAGCAGCTTGGGGTGGGGACAGGCCCCCCATACGCAGTATTTT. Translation: CASSLGWGQAPHTQYF.

As to this clone: Additional DNA sequences in this sample encode the identical CDR3. The V gene is TRBV5-1, the J gene TRBJ2-2; D is unclear. CDR1 SGHRS and CDR2 YFSETQ come from the germline V gene. The CDR3 has 14 amino acids. V dropped 0 bases and J dropped 1 base, with 4 bases sitting between them. This chain's CDR3 is CASSLGGNTGELFF. The CDR3 coding sequence is TGCGCCAGCAGCTTGGGAGGGAACACCGGGGAGCTGTTTTTT. The complete variable domain, with remaining parts taken from reference TRBV5-1 and TRBJ2-2, reads KAGVTQTPRYLIKTRGQQVTLSCSPISGHRSVSWYQQTPGQGLQFLFEYFSETQRNKGNFPGRFSGRQFSNSRSEMNVSTLELGDSALYLCASSLGGNTGELFFGEGSRLTVL.

As regards this clone: One end of the junction is discordant with germline, which a read error may explain. The chain combines TRBV19 with TRBJ1-1; D is unclear. This CDR3 is built from 13 residues. Per germline, CDR1 LNHDA and CDR2 SQIVND (reference sequence). CDR3 residues: CACSMSSNTEAFF. CDR3 in DNA: TGTGCCTGTAGTATGAGCTCGAACACTGAAGCTTTCTTT.

Comments on this clone: This specimen includes other DNA sequences encoding the same CDR3. This sequence joins TRBV20-1 and TRBJ2-1; D is ambiguous. V dropped 3 bases and J dropped 5 bases, with 5 bases sitting between them. Germline CDR1 and CDR2: DFQATT and SNEGSKA (reference sequence). The CDR3 consists of 11 residues. CDR3 DNA: TGCAGTGCTAGTAATAACAATGAGCAGTTCTTC. This encodes CSASNNNEQFF.

This chain joins TRBV2 and TRBJ1-5, with unresolved D. Between the trimmed V and J ends, which lost 6 bases and 7 bases, there was a span of 13 bases. Germline lookup yields CDR1 SNHLY and CDR2 FYNNEI. CDR3 length: 13 amino acids. The CDR3 protein is CASSDLPGQPQHF. The CDR3 bases are TGTGCCAGCAGCGACCTCCCGGGACAGCCCCAGCATTTT.

J is TRBJ2-1 and V is TRBV5-1; 9 nucleotides agree with TRBD1. This CDR3 is 16 amino acids long. J lost 2 bases, V lost 4 bases, and 7 bases had no gene match. CDR1 is SGHRS and CDR2 is YFSETQ in the germline V gene. CDR3 coding DNA: TGCGCCAGCAGCACGTCCCGGGACAGGGCCTACAATGAGCAGTTCTTC. Translating it yields CASSTSRDRAYNEQFF.

The genes are TRBV7-3 and TRBJ2-2; TRBD2 agrees at 7 bases. Trimming removed 3 bases from V and 4 bases from J; junction bases left unmatched: 2. Germline V gives CDR1 SGHTA, CDR2 FQGTGA. CDR3 size: 14 residues. This CDR3 reads CASSLGGSTGELFF. Written as DNA, the CDR3 is TGTGCCAGCAGCTTGGGGGGGAGCACCGGGGAGCTGTTTTTT.

The rearrangement links TRBV28 to TRBJ1-3, with a weak D call TRBD1 (5 bases). CDR1 and CDR2 from the germline V gene are MDHEN and SYDVKM. The V and J ends lost 2 bases and 2 bases respectively, with 10 bases between them. This CDR3 spans 15 amino acids. CDR3 residues: CASSLLGAPGNTIYF. The CDR3 DNA follows: TGTGCCAGCAGTTTACTTGGGGCGCCTGGAAACACCATATATTTT.

This rearrangement joins TRBV5-6 to TRBJ1-3; no clear D. Looked up from germline, CDR1 is SGHDT and CDR2 is YYEEEE. This CDR3 contains 16 residues. V was clipped by 4 bases and J by 1 base, with 15 bases between them. CDR3 protein: CASSPLVTGSGNTIYF. CDR3 sequence (DNA): TGTGCCAGCAGCCCCCTAGTGACGGGGTCTGGAAACACCATATATTTT. The full variable domain, its missing parts supplied by reference TRBV5-6 and TRBJ1-3, is DAGVTQSPTHLIKTRGQQVTLRCSPKSGHDTVSWYQQALGQGPQFIFQYYEEEERQRGNFPDRFSGHQFPNYSSELNVNALLLGDSALYLCASSPLVTGSGNTIYFGEGSWLTVV.

The chain combines TRBV7-9 with TRBJ1-1, with TRBD1 matching 9 bases. In germline, CDR1 is SEHNR, CDR2 FQNEAQ (reference sequence). Unmatched junction bases numbered 5, after V lost 4 bases and J lost 2 bases. This CDR3 is built from 15 residues. As DNA, the CDR3 is TGTGCCAGCAGCTCGCGGGACAGGGCTAACACTGAAGCTTTCTTT. It encodes CASSSRDRANTEAFF. Variable domain in full (rest from reference TRBV7-9 and TRBJ1-1): DTGVSQNPRHKITKRGQNVTFRCDPISEHNRLYWYRQTLGQGPEFLTYFQNEAQLEKSRLLSDRFSAERPKGSFSTLEIQRTEQGDSAMYLCASSSRDRANTEAFFGQGTRLTVV.

J is TRBJ2-3 and V is TRBV30; the match to TRBD2 covers 11 bases. After removal of 0 bases from V and 8 bases from J, the junction contained 10 bases not matched to a gene. This CDR3 region has 16 residues. Germline V CDR1 and CDR2: GTSNPN, SVGIG (reference sequence). CDR3 DNA: TGTGCCTGGAGTGTAACTTTAGCGGGAGGGCCAGCTACGCAGTATTTT. Amino acid sequence: CAWSVTLAGGPATQYF.